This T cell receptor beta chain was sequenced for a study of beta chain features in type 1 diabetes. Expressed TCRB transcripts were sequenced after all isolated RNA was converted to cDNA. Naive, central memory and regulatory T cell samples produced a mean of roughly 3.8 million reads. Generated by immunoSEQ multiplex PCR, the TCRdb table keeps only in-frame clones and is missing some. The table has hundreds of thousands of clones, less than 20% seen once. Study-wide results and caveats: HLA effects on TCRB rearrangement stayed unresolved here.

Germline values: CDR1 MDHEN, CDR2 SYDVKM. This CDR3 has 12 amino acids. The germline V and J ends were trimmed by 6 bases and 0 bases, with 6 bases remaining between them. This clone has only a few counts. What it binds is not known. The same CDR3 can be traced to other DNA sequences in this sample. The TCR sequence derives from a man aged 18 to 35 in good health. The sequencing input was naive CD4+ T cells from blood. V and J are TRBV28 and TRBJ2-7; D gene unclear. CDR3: CASSLLSYEQYF. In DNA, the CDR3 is TGTGCCAGCAGCCTGCTCTCCTACGAGCAGTACTTC.